Listed here is a single T cell receptor beta chain. Antigen unknown. The germline V gene has CDR1 SEHNR and CDR2 FQNEAQ (reference sequence). The CDR3 runs to 13 residues. The germline V and J ends were trimmed by 8 bases and 2 bases, with 10 bases remaining between them. The data are from a study of T-cell memory formation after mild COVID-19. About the study: TCR clusters were largely donor specific.

Whole-study results and caveats: Shrinking CD4+ clones were chiefly CM and EM; CD8+ ones were chiefly EMRA.

Each CDR3 protein gets one entry after TCRdb re-called the 5' RACE reads with MiXCR. This sample has 200,000 to 300,000 distinct CDR3 sequences, with 16% found just once. Sample: PBMCs or a T cell subset sorted from them (not recorded which). The TCR sequence derives from a man between 18 and 35 years old who had mild COVID-19 (a few samples of this study predate the infection). Cell type and time point are not known. V and J are TRBV7-9 and TRBJ1-5; no clear D gene. The CDR3 DNA reads as TGTGCCAGCGCCCTGGACGGCAATCAGCCCCAGCATTTT. Amino acids: CASALDGNQPQHF.